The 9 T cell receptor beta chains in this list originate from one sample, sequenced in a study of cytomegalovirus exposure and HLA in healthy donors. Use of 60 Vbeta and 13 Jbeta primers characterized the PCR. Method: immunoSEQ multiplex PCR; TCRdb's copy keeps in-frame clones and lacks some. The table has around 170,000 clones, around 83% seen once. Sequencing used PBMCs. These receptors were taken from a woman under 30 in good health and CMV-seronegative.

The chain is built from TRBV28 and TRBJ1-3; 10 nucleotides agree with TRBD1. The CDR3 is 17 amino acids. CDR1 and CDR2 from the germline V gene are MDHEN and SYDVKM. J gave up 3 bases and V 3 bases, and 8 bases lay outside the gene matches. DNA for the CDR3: TGTGCCAGCAGTTTCGGAGGGACAGGGGTTTTTGGAAACACCATATATTTT. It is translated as CASSFGGTGVFGNTIYF.

CDR3 sequence: CATSGGQLGEQYF. The CDR3 DNA sequence: TGTGCCACCTCTGGCGGCCAACTCGGGGAGCAGTACTTC. The chain joins TRBV15 to TRBJ2-7; the D is unclear. The germline gives CDR1 LNHNV, CDR2 YYDKDF (reference sequence). V gave up 8 bases and J gave up 7 bases, with 18 bases separating them. The CDR3 sequence is 13 residues long.

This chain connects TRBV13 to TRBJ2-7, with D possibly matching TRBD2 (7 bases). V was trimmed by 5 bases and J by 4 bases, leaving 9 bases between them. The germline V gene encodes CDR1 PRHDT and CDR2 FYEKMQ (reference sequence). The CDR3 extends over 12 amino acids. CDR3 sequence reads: CASSRGAYEQYF. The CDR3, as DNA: TGTGCCAGCAGCCGGGGGGCTTACGAGCAGTACTTC.

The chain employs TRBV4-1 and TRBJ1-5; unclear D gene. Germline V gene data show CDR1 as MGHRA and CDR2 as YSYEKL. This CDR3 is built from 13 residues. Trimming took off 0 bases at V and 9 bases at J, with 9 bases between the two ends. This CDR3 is CASSQEGAMPQHF. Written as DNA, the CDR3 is TGCGCCAGCAGCCAAGAAGGAGCCATGCCCCAGCATTTT.

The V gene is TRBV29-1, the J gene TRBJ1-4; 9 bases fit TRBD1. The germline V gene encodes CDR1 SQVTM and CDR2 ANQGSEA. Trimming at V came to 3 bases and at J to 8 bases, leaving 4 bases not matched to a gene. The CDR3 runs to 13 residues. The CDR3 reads CSVEVTGGEKLFF. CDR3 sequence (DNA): TGCAGCGTTGAGGTGACAGGGGGGGAAAAACTGTTTTTT.

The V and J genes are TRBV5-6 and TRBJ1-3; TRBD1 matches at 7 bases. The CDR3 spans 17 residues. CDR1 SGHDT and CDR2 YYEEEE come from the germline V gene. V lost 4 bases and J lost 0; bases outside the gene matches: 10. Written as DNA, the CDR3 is TGTGCCAGCAGCCAACCGGGACAGTCTTTCTCTGGAAACACCATATATTTT. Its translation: CASSQPGQSFSGNTIYF.

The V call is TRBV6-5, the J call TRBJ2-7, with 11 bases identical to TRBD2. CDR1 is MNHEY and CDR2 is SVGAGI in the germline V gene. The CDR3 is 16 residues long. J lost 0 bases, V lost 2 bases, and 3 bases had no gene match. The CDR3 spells CASSYPTSGSSYEQYF. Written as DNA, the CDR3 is TGTGCCAGCAGTTACCCCACTAGCGGGAGCTCCTACGAGCAGTACTTC.

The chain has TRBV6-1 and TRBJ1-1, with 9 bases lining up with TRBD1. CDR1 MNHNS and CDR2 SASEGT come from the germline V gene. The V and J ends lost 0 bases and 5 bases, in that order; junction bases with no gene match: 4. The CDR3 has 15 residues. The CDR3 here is CASSEAPTGGTEAFF. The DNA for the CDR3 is TGTGCCAGCAGTGAAGCGCCGACAGGGGGGACTGAAGCTTTCTTT.

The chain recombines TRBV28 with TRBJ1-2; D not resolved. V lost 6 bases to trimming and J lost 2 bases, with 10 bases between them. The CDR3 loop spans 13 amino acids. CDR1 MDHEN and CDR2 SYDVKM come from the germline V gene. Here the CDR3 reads CASRVNNNYGYTF. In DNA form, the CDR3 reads TGTGCCAGCAGAGTCAACAACAACTATGGCTACACCTTC.